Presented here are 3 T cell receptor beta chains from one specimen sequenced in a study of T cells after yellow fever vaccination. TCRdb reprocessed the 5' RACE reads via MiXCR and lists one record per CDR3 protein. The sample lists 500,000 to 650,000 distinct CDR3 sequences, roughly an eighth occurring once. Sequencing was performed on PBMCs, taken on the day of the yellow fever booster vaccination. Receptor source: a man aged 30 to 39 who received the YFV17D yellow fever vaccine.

Here the CDR3 reads CASSFAPTSESSNEQFF. The CDR3, as DNA: TGCGCCAGCAGCTTTGCCCCGACTAGCGAAAGCAGCAATGAGCAGTTCTTC. The chain combines TRBV5-1 with TRBJ2-1; 8 bases agree with TRBD2. Germline V gene sequence: CDR1 SGHRS, CDR2 YFSETQ. Losses at the gene ends were 2 bases for V and 6 bases for J; bases not matched to a gene: 13. The CDR3 has 17 amino acids.

CDR3 protein: CAISGNLMGGRVGEQYF. Here the CDR3 DNA reads TGTGCCATCAGTGGTAATTTGATGGGTGGGAGAGTGGGCGAGCAGTACTTC. The chain combines TRBV10-3 with TRBJ2-7; D possibly corresponds to TRBD2 (5 bases). Germline V gene data show CDR1 as ENHRY and CDR2 as SYGVKD. Trimming took off 4 bases at V and 6 bases at J, with 25 bases between the two ends. This CDR3 is 17 amino acids long.

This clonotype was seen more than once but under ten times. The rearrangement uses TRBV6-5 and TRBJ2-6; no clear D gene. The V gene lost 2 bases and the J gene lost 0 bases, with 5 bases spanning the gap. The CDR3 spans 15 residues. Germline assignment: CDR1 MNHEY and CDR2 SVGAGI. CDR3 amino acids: CASSYGPSGANVLTF. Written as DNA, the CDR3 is TGTGCCAGCAGTTACGGTCCCTCTGGGGCCAACGTCCTGACTTTC.